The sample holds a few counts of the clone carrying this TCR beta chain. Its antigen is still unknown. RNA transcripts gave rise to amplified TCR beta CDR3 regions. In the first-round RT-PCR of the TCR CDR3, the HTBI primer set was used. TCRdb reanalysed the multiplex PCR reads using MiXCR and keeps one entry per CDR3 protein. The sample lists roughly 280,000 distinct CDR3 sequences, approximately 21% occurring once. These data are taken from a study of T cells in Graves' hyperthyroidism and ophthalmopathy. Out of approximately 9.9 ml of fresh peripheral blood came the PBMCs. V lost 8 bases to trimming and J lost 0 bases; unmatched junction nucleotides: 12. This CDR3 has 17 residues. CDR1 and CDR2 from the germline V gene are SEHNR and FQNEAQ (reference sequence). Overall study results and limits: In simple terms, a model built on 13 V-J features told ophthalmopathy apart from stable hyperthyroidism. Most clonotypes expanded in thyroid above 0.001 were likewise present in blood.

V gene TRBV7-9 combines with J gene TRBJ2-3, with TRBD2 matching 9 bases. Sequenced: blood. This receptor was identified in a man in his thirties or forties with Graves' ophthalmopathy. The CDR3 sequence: CASVLRYTSGSTDTQYF. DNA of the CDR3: TGTGCCAGCGTCCTTCGCTATACTAGCGGGAGCACAGATACGCAGTATTTT.